The clone carrying this TCR beta chain was observed a few times. There are 13 residues in the CDR3. The V gene's germline CDR1 is WNHNN and CDR2 SYGVQD (reference sequence). This sample was included in a study of immune characterization of retroperitoneal liposarcoma. TCRdb independently ran MiXCR on the PCR reads; one entry per CDR3 protein. Of about 1,600 distinct CDR3 sequences in the sample, over 45% were seen once. The V call is TRBV10-1, the J call TRBJ2-1, with 8 bases identical to TRBD2. With the DNA end fitting TRBJ2-7 better, the J assignment may be wrong. This clonotype was obtained from a female donor with retroperitoneal liposarcoma. The sample consisted of tumor tissue. CDR3 amino acids: CASSPSGSGEQYF. The CDR3 DNA is TGCGCCAGCAGTCCGAGCGGGAGCGGCGAGCAGTACTTC.